The 27 T cell receptor beta chains reported below all come from one sample, sequenced in a study of shared clonotypes between healthy human individuals. Method: immunoSEQ multiplex PCR; TCRdb's copy keeps in-frame clones and lacks some. The sample lists hundreds of thousands of clones; 73% were seen once. Material: memory CD4+ T cells sorted from blood. Subset denoted: CD45RA-negative fraction. The source is a woman in her thirties in good health.

With respect to this clone: Different DNA sequences within this sample yield the same CDR3. The V call is TRBV5-1, the J call TRBJ2-7; 9 bases agree with TRBD1. CDR1 is SGHRS and CDR2 is YFSETQ in the germline V gene. CDR3 length: 14 amino acids. The junction had 8 bases not matched to a gene; V was cut back by 4 bases and J by 6 bases. DNA for the CDR3: TGCGCCAGCAGCCCCGGGACAGGGACTCTCGAGCAGTACTTC. This translates into CASSPGTGTLEQYF.

The V call is TRBV29-1, the J call TRBJ1-1; 7 bases line up with TRBD1. Trimming took 6 bases from V and 4 from J; bases not matched to a gene: 11. The CDR3 runs to 14 residues. CDR1 SQVTM and CDR2 ANQGSEA come from the germline V gene. The CDR3 protein is CSVSKTGKGTEAFF. The CDR3 DNA reads TGCAGCGTGAGTAAGACAGGGAAGGGCACTGAAGCTTTCTTT.

The chain joins TRBV19 to TRBJ1-5; D uncertain. The CDR3 is 14 amino acids. Trimming left V 7 bases short and J 3 bases short, with 13 bases between. CDR1 LNHDA and CDR2 SQIVND come from the germline V gene (reference sequence). The CDR3 sequence is CASTSGRLNQPQHF. The CDR3 nucleotides read TGTGCCAGTACCTCGGGTCGTCTCAATCAGCCCCAGCATTTT.

This chain links TRBV5-1 with TRBJ2-1; D is perhaps TRBD2 (6 bases). Trimming cost V 4 bases and J 8 bases, with 10 bases left between them. CDR3 length: 12 amino acids. CDR1 is SGHRS, CDR2 YFSETQ, per germline. CDR3 residues: CASSPGLHEQFF. In DNA, the CDR3 is TGCGCCAGCAGCCCGGGACTCCATGAGCAGTTCTTC.

Points on this clone: This same CDR3 is encoded by further DNA sequences in the sample. The rearrangement links TRBV7-9 to TRBJ2-2, with no clear D. This CDR3 contains 15 residues. The germline CDR1 and CDR2 sequences are SEHNR and FQNEAQ (reference sequence). Between the trimmed V and J ends, which lost 1 base and 0 bases, there was a span of 6 bases. CDR3 sequence reads: CASSLVSANTGELFF. The CDR3 bases are TGTGCCAGCAGCTTAGTCAGCGCGAACACCGGGGAGCTGTTTTTT.

The J gene is TRBJ2-6, the V gene TRBV28; no firm D call. Germline loops: CDR1 MDHEN, CDR2 SYDVKM. Trimming took 2 bases from V and 4 from J, leaving 9 bases between them. CDR3 length equals 15 residues. The CDR3 nucleotides read TGTGCCAGCAGTTTAGTTCTGCCCGGGGCCAACGTCCTGACTTTC. Residues: CASSLVLPGANVLTF.

The CDR3 bases are TGTGCCAGCAGCCAAGGACAGGGAAGTGGATACGAGCAGTACTTC. This translates into CASSQGQGSGYEQYF. This chain uses TRBV7-7 with TRBJ2-7; 8 nucleotides match TRBD1. The CDR3 runs to 15 residues. Per germline, CDR1 SSHAT and CDR2 FNYEAQ (reference sequence). Losses at the gene ends were 5 bases for V and 4 bases for J; bases not matched to a gene: 10.

This chain's CDR3 is CASSAPTGQETYNEQFF. The DNA for the CDR3 is TGTGCCAGCAGTGCCCCCACGGGACAGGAGACCTACAATGAGCAGTTCTTC. The chain joins TRBV25-1 to TRBJ2-1; 8 bases are shared with TRBD1. With 4 bases clipped from V and 2 bases from J, the junction kept 10 bases outside the gene matches. CDR3 length: 17 residues. Germline CDR1 is MGHDK and CDR2 is SYGVNS.

With regard to this clone: The sample holds other DNA sequences that translate to the same CDR3. The V call is TRBV28, the J call TRBJ1-5; TRBD1 aligns across 7 bases. CDR3 length equals 14 residues. The V and J ends lost 6 bases and 4 bases, in that order; junction bases with no gene match: 6. The V gene's germline CDR1 is MDHEN and CDR2 SYDVKM. The CDR3 nucleotides read TGTGCCAGCAGAAGGACAGGAGTAAATCAGCCCCAGCATTTT. Its translation is CASRRTGVNQPQHF.

The chain carries TRBV11-1 and TRBJ2-3, with 14 bases matching TRBD2. V gave up 5 bases and J gave up 3 bases; unmatched junction bases: 10. Per germline, CDR1 SGHAT and CDR2 FQDESV (reference sequence). This CDR3 has 18 amino acids. In DNA form, the CDR3 reads TGTGCCAGCAGCCTGAGTCCGGGACTAGCGGGGGAGACAGATACGCAGTATTTT. This codes for CASSLSPGLAGETDTQYF.

The rearrangement uses TRBV28 and TRBJ1-5; D ambiguous. Germline values: CDR1 MDHEN, CDR2 SYDVKM. The CDR3 consists of 12 residues. V lost 8 bases and J 3 bases, leaving 8 bases between the germline ends. The CDR3 DNA is TGTGCCAGCGAGGGTTACAATCAGCCCCAGCATTTT. This sequence encodes CASEGYNQPQHF.

The chain employs TRBV2 and TRBJ2-7; 7 nucleotides align to TRBD2. This CDR3 comprises 15 residues. V trimming: 1 base; J trimming: 4 bases; junction bases outside the gene matches: 7. The germline gives CDR1 SNHLY, CDR2 FYNNEI. CDR3 loop: CASSEVRGGWYEQYF. The DNA for the CDR3 is TGTGCCAGCAGTGAAGTTCGGGGAGGGTGGTACGAGCAGTACTTC.

V gene TRBV11-1 combines with J gene TRBJ2-1; D is possibly TRBD2 (6 bases). The germline gives CDR1 SGHAT, CDR2 FQDESV (reference sequence). CDR3 length: 16 amino acids. V lost 4 bases and J lost 8, with 21 bases in between. The CDR3 reads CASSSRVRTGGDEQFF. The CDR3 DNA reads TGTGCCAGCAGCTCCCGAGTGAGGACCGGAGGGGATGAGCAGTTCTTC.

The chain couples TRBV10-3 to TRBJ1-1; unclear D gene. The V gene's germline CDR1 is ENHRY and CDR2 SYGVKD. The CDR3 consists of 13 residues. With 4 bases removed from V and 0 bases from J, the gap between germline ends came to 6 bases. CDR3 region: CAISGLMNTEAFF. In DNA form, the CDR3 reads TGTGCCATCAGTGGACTCATGAACACTGAAGCTTTCTTT.

The chain is built from TRBV6-4 and TRBJ2-3; 7 nucleotides agree with TRBD1. This CDR3 region has 15 residues. V shed 5 bases and J 2 bases; nucleotides not matched to a gene: 7. From germline, CDR1 is MRHNA and CDR2 SNTAGT. The CDR3 loop reads CASSHTGDVTDTQYF. Here the CDR3 DNA reads TGTGCCAGCAGTCATACAGGGGATGTCACAGATACGCAGTATTTT.

The V gene is TRBV6-7, the J gene TRBJ1-5; D is unresolved. TRBV6-7 is an ORF, with its function uncertain. The CDR3 has 17 amino acids. V shed 10 bases and J shed 0 bases, with 22 bases lying between them. The CDR3 DNA follows: TGTGCCACTAACGGGGAGCCGGATAAGTATAGCAATCAGCCCCAGCATTTT. Residues: CATNGEPDKYSNQPQHF.

A few counts support this clone. V usage is TRBV4-1 and J usage is TRBJ2-7; no firm D call. V was pared by 0 bases and J by 2 bases, with 8 bases between. This CDR3 contains 14 residues. Germline lookup yields CDR1 MGHRA and CDR2 YSYEKL. Here the CDR3 reads CASSQDAHTYEQYF. Here the CDR3 DNA reads TGCGCCAGCAGCCAAGATGCCCATACCTACGAGCAGTACTTC.

As concerns this clone: Additional DNA sequences in this sample encode the identical CDR3. The genes are TRBV6-5 and TRBJ2-3; D remains ambiguous. The CDR3 consists of 11 residues. The V end was cut by 5 bases, the J end by 2 bases, with 2 bases between. Germline loops: CDR1 MNHEY, CDR2 SVGAGI. The CDR3 DNA reads TGTGCCAGCAGTACCACAGATACGCAGTATTTT. Translated: CASSTTDTQYF.

This clone is a singleton in its sample. The germline gene is not matched at one end of the junction; a read error may be the cause. The chain links TRBV5-1 to TRBJ2-7, with a weak D call TRBD1 (5 bases). CDR3 length: 14 residues. CDR1 SGHRS and CDR2 YFSETQ come from the germline V gene. The DNA for the CDR3 is TGCGCCAGCAGCTTGGGGGGCTTCTCCTACGAGCAATACTTC. This gives the protein CASSLGGFSYEQYF.

This chain links TRBV28 with TRBJ2-2, with D unclear. The V and J ends lost 5 bases and 4 bases respectively, with 14 bases between them. Per the germline V gene, CDR1 is MDHEN and CDR2 is SYDVKM. CDR3 size: 15 residues. The chain's CDR3 is CASSTPWTGTGELFF. Here the CDR3 DNA reads TGTGCCAGCAGTACCCCCTGGACGGGCACCGGGGAGCTGTTTTTT.

The chain recombines TRBV5-1 with TRBJ1-2; TRBD1 might be the D (5 bases). The CDR3 has 13 residues. Germline assignment: CDR1 SGHRS and CDR2 YFSETQ. V lost 4 bases and J 8 bases, leaving 15 bases between the germline ends. CDR3 nucleotides: TGCGCCAGCAGCCTGGACGGCCAGGGAGGCTACACCTTC. Amino acids: CASSLDGQGGYTF. Combining the CDR3 with reference TRBV5-1 and TRBJ1-2 gives the whole variable domain KAGVTQTPRYLIKTRGQQVTLSCSPISGHRSVSWYQQTPGQGLQFLFEYFSETQRNKGNFPGRFSGRQFSNSRSEMNVSTLELGDSALYLCASSLDGQGGYTFGSGTRLTVV.

V and J are TRBV19 and TRBJ1-5; perhaps TRBD1 as D (6 bases). This CDR3 region has 18 residues. Germline-derived CDR1 and CDR2 are LNHDA and SQIVND (reference sequence). V was shortened by 3 bases and J by 0 bases, with 18 bases between the two germline ends. The CDR3 here is CASSMGGRTDYSNQPQHF. Written as DNA, the CDR3 is TGTGCCAGTAGTATGGGGGGTAGGACAGATTATAGCAATCAGCCCCAGCATTTT.

V and J are TRBV25-1 and TRBJ2-3; D might be TRBD1 (6 bases). The V end was cut by 5 bases, the J end by 5 bases, with 11 bases between. The CDR3 has 13 amino acids. Per the germline V gene, CDR1 is MGHDK and CDR2 is SYGVNS. The CDR3 region is CASSNSGVDTQYF. The CDR3 DNA sequence: TGTGCCAGCAGTAATTCAGGGGTAGATACGCAGTATTTT.

The rearrangement uses TRBV28 and TRBJ2-7, with D perhaps TRBD1 (5 bases). V shed 5 bases and J shed 2 bases, with 13 bases lying between them. This CDR3 region has 14 residues. From germline, CDR1 is MDHEN and CDR2 SYDVKM. CDR3 protein: CASSPQAPPYEQYF. In DNA form, the CDR3 reads TGTGCCAGCAGTCCACAGGCCCCACCCTACGAGCAGTACTTC.

The chain carries TRBV19 and TRBJ1-5; D is possibly TRBD1 (5 bases). Deletions cut 4 bases from V and 5 bases from J, with 9 bases between. The V gene's germline CDR1 is LNHDA and CDR2 SQIVND (reference sequence). The CDR3 is 13 residues long. CDR3 in amino acids: CASSTGRDQPQHF. The DNA for the CDR3 is TGTGCCAGTAGTACAGGGCGTGATCAGCCCCAGCATTTT.

V gene TRBV7-9 combines with J gene TRBJ2-5; no clear D. The CDR3 is 13 residues long. Trimming took 0 bases from V and 4 from J, leaving 6 bases between them. Per germline, CDR1 SEHNR and CDR2 FQNEAQ (reference sequence). CDR3 loop: CASSLARLETQYF. Here the CDR3 DNA reads TGTGCCAGCAGCTTAGCGAGGTTAGAGACCCAGTACTTC. Using reference TRBV7-9 and TRBJ2-5 for the parts outside the CDR3, the full variable domain is DTGVSQNPRHKITKRGQNVTFRCDPISEHNRLYWYRQTLGQGPEFLTYFQNEAQLEKSRLLSDRFSAERPKGSFSTLEIQRTEQGDSAMYLCASSLARLETQYFGPGTRLLVL.

The genes are TRBV10-1 and TRBJ2-1, with a tentative D call TRBD2 (5 bases). CDR3 length: 14 amino acids. Trimming removed 8 bases at V and 0 bases at J, with 11 bases between. Per the germline V gene, CDR1 is WNHNN and CDR2 is SYGVQD (reference sequence). The CDR3 coding sequence is TGCGCCAGCGCCCCTGGGAGCTCCTACAATGAGCAGTTCTTC. This encodes CASAPGSSYNEQFF.